This T cell receptor (beta chain) was observed in a study of shared clonotypes between healthy human individuals. Sequencing used immunoSEQ multiplex PCR; TCRdb keeps in-frame clones, though not all of them. The data contain more than 2,000,000 clones, roughly 92% of them singletons. Germline CDR1 KGHSH, CDR2 LQKENI. The CDR3 length is 15 residues. V lost 3 bases to trimming and J lost 4 bases, with 15 bases between them. The sequence was collected from a man aged 18 to 30 in good health. V and J are TRBV18 and TRBJ2-5; D might be TRBD1 (6 bases). Sequences were obtained from naive CD4+ T cells sorted from blood. Subset meaning: CD45RA+ positively selected. The CDR3 coding sequence is TGTGCCAGCTCACCCGGACAGCCCGGTGGAGAGACCCAGTACTTC. This encodes CASSPGQPGGETQYF.